Sequencing of this TCR beta chain was carried out in a study of cytomegalovirus exposure and HLA in healthy donors. Study outcomes and limitations: Another analysis was done later, and it associated 15,000 or so TCR beta sequences with HLA alleles at 0.05 false discovery rate. More clonal expansion characterized HLA-associated TCR beta chains than equally common others in a later analysis. Cytomegalovirus-associated status was assigned to around 160 TCR beta chains.

Note on this clone: What it binds is unknown. The same CDR3 can be traced to other DNA sequences in this sample.

PCR amplification relied on 60 Vbeta primers (plus 13 Jbeta primers). Generated by immunoSEQ multiplex PCR, the TCRdb table keeps only in-frame clones and is missing some. The table includes 90,000 to 120,000 clones, around 75% detected once. Germline CDR1 SGHNT, CDR2 YENEEA. The CDR3 extends over 14 amino acids. Between the trimmed V and J ends, which lost 3 bases and 0 bases, there was a span of 9 bases. V usage is TRBV11-3 and J usage is TRBJ2-7; D is possibly TRBD2 (5 bases). The receptor comes from a male donor in good health and CMV-seropositive. The sequencing sample was made of PBMCs. The CDR3 is CASSLVASSYEQYF. CDR3 nucleotides: TGTGCCAGCAGCTTGGTAGCGAGCTCCTACGAGCAGTACTTC.